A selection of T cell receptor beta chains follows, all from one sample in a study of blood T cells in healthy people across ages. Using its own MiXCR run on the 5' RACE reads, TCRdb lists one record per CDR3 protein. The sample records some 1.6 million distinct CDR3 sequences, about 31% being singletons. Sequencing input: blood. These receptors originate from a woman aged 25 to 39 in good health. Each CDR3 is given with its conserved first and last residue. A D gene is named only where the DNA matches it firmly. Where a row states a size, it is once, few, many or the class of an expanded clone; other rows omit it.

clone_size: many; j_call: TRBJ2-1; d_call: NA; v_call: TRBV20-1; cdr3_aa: CSVPSLVTGNEQFF; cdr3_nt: TGCAGTGTCCCGTCCTTAGTGACCGGCAATGAGCAGTTCTTC
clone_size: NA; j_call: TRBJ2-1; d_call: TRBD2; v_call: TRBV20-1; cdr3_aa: CSARSQAGSYNEQFF; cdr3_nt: TGCAGTGCTAGATCCCAAGCGGGATCCTACAATGAGCAGTTCTTC
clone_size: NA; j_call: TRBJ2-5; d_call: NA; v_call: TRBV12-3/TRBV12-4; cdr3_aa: CASSFGATQYF; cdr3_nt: TGTGCCAGCAGTTTCGGGGCAACCCAGTACTTC
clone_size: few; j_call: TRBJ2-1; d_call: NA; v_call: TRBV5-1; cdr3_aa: CASSLGDRYDEQFF; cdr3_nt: TGCGCCAGCAGCTTGGGAGACAGGTACGATGAGCAGTTCTTC
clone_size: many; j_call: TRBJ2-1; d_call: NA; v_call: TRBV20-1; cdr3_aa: CSAPIIQGNEQFF; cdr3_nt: TGCAGTGCTCCCATCATCCAGGGCAATGAGCAGTTCTTC
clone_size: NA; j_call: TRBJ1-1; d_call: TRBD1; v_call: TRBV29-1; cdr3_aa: CSVGGTGEGEAFF; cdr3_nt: TGCAGCGTCGGCGGGACAGGGGAGGGTGAAGCTTTCTTT
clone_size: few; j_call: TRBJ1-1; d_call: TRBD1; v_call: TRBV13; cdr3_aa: CASRPQGGKAEAFF; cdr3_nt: TGTGCCAGCAGGCCTCAGGGGGGAAAGGCTGAAGCTTTCTTT
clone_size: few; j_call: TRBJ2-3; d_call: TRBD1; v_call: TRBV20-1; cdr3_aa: CSARDRPASTDTQYF; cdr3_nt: TGCAGTGCTAGGGACAGGCCCGCTAGCACAGATACGCAGTATTTT
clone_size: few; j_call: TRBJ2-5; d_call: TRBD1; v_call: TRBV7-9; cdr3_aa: CASSTDRGGETQYF; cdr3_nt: TGTGCCAGCAGCACGGACAGGGGGGGAGAGACCCAGTACTTC
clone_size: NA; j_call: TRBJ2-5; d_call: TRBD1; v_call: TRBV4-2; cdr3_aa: CASSRTDPGQGFIQYF; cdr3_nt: TGTGCCAGCAGCCGGACGGACCCCGGACAGGGGTTCATCCAGTACTTC
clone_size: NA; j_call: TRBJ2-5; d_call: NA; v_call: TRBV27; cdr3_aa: CASTIIGGGGNEQYF; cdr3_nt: TGTGCCAGCACTATAATAGGTGGTGGTGGGAATGAGCAGTACTTC
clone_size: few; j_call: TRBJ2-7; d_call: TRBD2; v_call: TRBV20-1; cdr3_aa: CSARIRTSRDEQYF; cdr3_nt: TGCAGTGCTAGGATCCGGACTAGTCGCGACGAGCAGTACTTC
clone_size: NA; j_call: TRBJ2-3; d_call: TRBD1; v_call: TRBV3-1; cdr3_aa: CASSQFGTGYTDTQYF; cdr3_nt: TGTGCCAGCAGCCAATTTGGGACAGGGTACACAGATACGCAGTATTTT
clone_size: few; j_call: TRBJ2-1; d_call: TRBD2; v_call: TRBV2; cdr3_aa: CASSRLAGASYNEQFF; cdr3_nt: TGTGCCAGCAGTAGACTAGCGGGAGCCTCCTACAATGAGCAGTTCTTC
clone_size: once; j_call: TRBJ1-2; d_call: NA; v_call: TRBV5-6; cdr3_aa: CAGSPTGGPYGYTF; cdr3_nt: TGTGCCGGCAGCCCCACGGGGGGGCCTTATGGCTACACCTTC